A selection of T cell receptor beta chains follows, all from one sample in a study of OX40 agonist ivuxolimab in advanced cancers. Some clones are missing from TCRdb's copy, which holds only in-frame ones; the method was immunoSEQ multiplex PCR. The table lists roughly 48,000 clones, approximately 84% of them singletons. Sequencing was performed on CD4+ or CD8+ T cells sorted from blood, taken in a trial of the OX40 agonist ivuxolimab. The receptors derive from an adult with an advanced solid tumor such as melanoma, head and neck, liver or kidney cancer. The CDR3 runs from the conserved cysteine through the conserved F or W. Each record gives: D gene, clone size, CDR3 length, J gene, V gene, CDR3 protein, CDR3 DNA. The D gene is left open where the match is weak. The size field is filled for only some rows; it gives once, few, many or a size class.

>TRBD1|.|14|TRBJ1-4|TRBV27
CASSRGQGTEKLFF
TGTGCCAGCAGTCGCGGACAGGGTACTGAAAAACTGTTTTTT
>TRBD2|.|16|TRBJ2-2|TRBV5-5
CASSPPRGRNTGELFF
TGTGCCAGCAGCCCCCCTCGCGGGAGGAACACCGGGGAGCTGTTTTTT
>.|few|15|TRBJ2-5|TRBV5-1
CASSLGQVLGETQYF
TGCGCCAGCAGCTTGGGGCAGGTTCTGGGGGAGACCCAGTACTTC
>TRBD2|few|16|TRBJ2-2|TRBV14
CASSPFGLAVNGELFF
TGTGCCAGCAGCCCTTTTGGACTAGCGGTTAACGGGGAGCTGTTTTTT
>.|.|15|TRBJ2-6|TRBV6-5
CASSSQGSGANVLTF
TGTGCCAGCAGTTCACAGGGTTCTGGGGCCAACGTCCTGACTTTC
>.|once|14|TRBJ1-2|TRBV5-1
CASSPGGSLYGYTF
TGCGCCAGTTCCCCGGGGGGCTCCTTATATGGCTACACCTTC
>.|.|15|TRBJ2-1|TRBV2
CASSETGLQVNEQFF
TGTGCCAGCAGTGAAACGGGCCTACAGGTTAATGAGCAGTTCTTC
>TRBD1|few|16|TRBJ1-4|TRBV11-2
CASSLGRGQLNEKLFF
TGTGCCAGCAGCTTAGGACGGGGACAGTTAAATGAAAAACTGTTTTTT
>.|.|14|TRBJ1-5|TRBV7-6
CASSSQGSNQPQHF
TGTGCCAGCAGCTCTCAGGGGAGCAATCAGCCCCAGCATTTT
>TRBD2|.|16|TRBJ2-1|TRBV10-3
CAISESMGLAGGEQFF
TGTGCCATCAGTGAGTCGATGGGACTAGCGGGAGGCGAGCAGTTCTTC
>.|.|15|TRBJ2-1|TRBV7-3
CASSLMGREYNEQFF
TGTGCCAGCAGCTTAATGGGAAGGGAATACAATGAGCAGTTCTTC
>.|once|12|TRBJ2-3|TRBV29-1
CSVERSTDTQYF
TGCAGCGTTGAAAGGAGCACAGATACGCAGTATTTT
>.|.|13|TRBJ1-5|TRBV28
CASRPGPDKPQHF
TGTGCCAGCCGCCCGGGGCCGGATAAGCCCCAGCATTTT
>.|once|14|TRBJ1-6|TRBV2
CASSSQQVHSPLHF
TGTGCCAGCAGCTCTCAGCAGGTTCATTCACCCCTCCACTTT
>.|.|15|TRBJ1-2|TRBV18
CASSPAKGTDYGYTF
TGTGCCAGCTCACCAGCGAAGGGGACGGACTATGGCTACACCTTC
>.|.|13|TRBJ2-5|TRBV7-9
CASSLSVRETQYF
TGTGCCAGCAGCTTATCAGTCCGAGAGACCCAGTACTTC
>.|once|15|TRBJ1-5|TRBV2
CASTKGGGGNQPQHF
TGTGCCAGCACTAAGGGGGGAGGAGGCAATCAGCCCCAGCATTTT
>.|once|14|TRBJ1-2|TRBV5-1
CASSTTGTLDGYTF
TGCGCCAGCAGCACAACCGGGACTCTCGATGGCTACACCTTC
>.|medium-sized|14|TRBJ2-2|TRBV6-1
CASSLGLNTGELFF
TGTGCCAGCAGTCTGGGGCTGAACACCGGGGAGCTGTTTTTT
>TRBD1|.|13|TRBJ2-4|TRBV7-2
CASSPTGGNIQYF
TGTGCCAGCAGCCCTACAGGGGGCAACATTCAGTACTTC
>TRBD1|once|14|TRBJ2-4|TRBV10-2
CASSVQGFGNIQYF
TGCGCCAGCAGTGTACAGGGGTTCGGAAACATTCAGTACTTC
>TRBD1|.|17|TRBJ1-3|TRBV18
CASSADRAIVSGNTIYF
TGTGCCAGCTCAGCTGACAGGGCGATCGTCTCTGGAAACACCATATATTTT
>TRBD1|few|16|TRBJ2-1|TRBV6-4
CASSDSGQGAMGEQFF
TGTGCCAGCAGTGACTCAGGACAGGGGGCGATGGGTGAGCAGTTCTTC
>.|.|13|TRBJ1-5|TRBV6-5
CASSYSRGQPQHF
TGTGCCAGCAGTTACTCGAGAGGCCAGCCCCAGCATTTT
>TRBD2|.|15|TRBJ2-2|TRBV2
CASRGTSGNTGELFF
TGTGCCAGCAGGGGGACTAGCGGTAACACCGGGGAGCTGTTTTTT
>.|.|9|TRBJ1-2|TRBV29-1
CSVADGYTF
TGCAGCGTTGCCGATGGCTACACCTTC
>TRBD1|.|12|TRBJ2-7|TRBV6-5
CASGTGIYEQYF
TGTGCCAGCGGGACAGGGATTTACGAGCAGTACTTC
>.|.|12|TRBJ2-7|TRBV29-1
CSAARGDYEQYF
TGCAGCGCCGCCCGTGGGGATTACGAGCAGTACTTC
>TRBD1|.|17|TRBJ2-1|TRBV6-1
CASSDLFGTETYNEQFF
TGTGCCAGCAGTGATCTCTTCGGGACAGAGACTTACAATGAGCAGTTCTTC
>TRBD1|.|16|TRBJ1-3|TRBV10-3
CASRGGAGGVGNTIYF
TGTGCGAGCCGAGGTGGGGCAGGGGGCGTTGGAAACACCATATATTTT
>.|.|17|TRBJ2-3|TRBV5-1
CASSLGRTTYSTDTQYF
TGCGCCAGCAGCTTGGGTCGGACTACCTATAGCACAGATACGCAGTATTTT